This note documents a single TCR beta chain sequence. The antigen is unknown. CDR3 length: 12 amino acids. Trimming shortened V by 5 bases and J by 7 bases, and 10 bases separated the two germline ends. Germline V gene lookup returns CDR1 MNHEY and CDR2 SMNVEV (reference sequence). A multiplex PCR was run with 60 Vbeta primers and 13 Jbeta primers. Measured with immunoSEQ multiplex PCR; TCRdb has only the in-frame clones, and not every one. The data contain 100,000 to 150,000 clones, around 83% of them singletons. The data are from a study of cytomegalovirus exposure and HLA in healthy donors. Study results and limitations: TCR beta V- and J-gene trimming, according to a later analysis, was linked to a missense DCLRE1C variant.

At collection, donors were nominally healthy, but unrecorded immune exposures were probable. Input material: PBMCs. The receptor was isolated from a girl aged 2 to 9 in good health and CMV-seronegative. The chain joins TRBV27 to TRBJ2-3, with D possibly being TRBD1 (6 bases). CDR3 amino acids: CASSRQGNTQYF. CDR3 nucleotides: TGTGCCAGCAGTCGCCAGGGGAATACGCAGTATTTT.